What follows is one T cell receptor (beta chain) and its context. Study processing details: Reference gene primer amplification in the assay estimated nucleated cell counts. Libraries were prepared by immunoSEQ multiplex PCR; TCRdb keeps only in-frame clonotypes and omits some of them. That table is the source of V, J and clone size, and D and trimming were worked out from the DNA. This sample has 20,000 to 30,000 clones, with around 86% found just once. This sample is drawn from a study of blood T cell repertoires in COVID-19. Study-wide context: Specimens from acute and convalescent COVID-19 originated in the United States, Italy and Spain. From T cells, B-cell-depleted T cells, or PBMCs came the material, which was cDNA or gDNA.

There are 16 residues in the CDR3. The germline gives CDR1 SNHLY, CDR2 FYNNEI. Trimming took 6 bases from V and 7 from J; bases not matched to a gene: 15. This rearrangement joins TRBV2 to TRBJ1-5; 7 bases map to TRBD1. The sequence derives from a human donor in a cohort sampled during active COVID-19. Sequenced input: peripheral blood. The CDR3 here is CASSGGQMGLRQPQHF. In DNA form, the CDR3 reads TGTGCCAGCAGCGGGGGACAGATGGGGCTTCGCCAGCCCCAGCATTTT. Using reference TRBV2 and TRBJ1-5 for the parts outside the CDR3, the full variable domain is EPEVTQTPSHQVTQMGQEVILRCVPISNHLYFYWYRQILGQKVEFLVSFYNNEISEKSEIFDDQFSVERPDGSNFTLKIRSTKLEDSAMYFCASSGGQMGLRQPQHFGDGTRLSIL.